Listed here are 17 T cell receptor beta chains from one sample, sequenced in a study of blood T cell repertoires in COVID-19. The repertoire was sequenced with immunoSEQ multiplex PCR; TCRdb's copy has only in-frame clones and lacks some. The sample has 310,000 or so clones; nearly 90% are singletons. The sequenced sample was PBMCs or T cells enriched from blood (not recorded which). These receptors originate from a woman aged 18-29 years with acute COVID-19.

The V call is TRBV5-1, the J call TRBJ2-2; 7 bases are shared with TRBD1. V dropped 2 bases and J dropped 4; count of bases not matched to a gene: 8. CDR1 is SGHRS, CDR2 YFSETQ, per germline. The CDR3 contains 16 residues. The CDR3 nucleotides read TGCGCCAGCAGCTTAACCGACAGGGAACGCACCGGGGAGCTGTTTTTT. It encodes CASSLTDRERTGELFF.

This clone was seen a single time. The gene calls are TRBV6-2 or TRBV6-3 and TRBJ2-7; 9 positions agree with TRBD1. This CDR3 contains 16 residues. In germline, CDR1 is MNHEY, CDR2 SVGEGT. After removal of 4 bases from V and 2 bases from J, the junction contained 9 bases not matched to a gene. CDR3: CASSSSGDRVPYEQYF. DNA for the CDR3: TGTGCCAGCAGTTCCTCCGGGGACAGGGTCCCCTACGAGCAGTACTTC.

The V gene is TRBV11-3, the J gene TRBJ2-1, with 7 bases that match TRBD2. V trimming: 8 bases; J trimming: 10 bases; junction bases outside the gene matches: 11. This CDR3 is 13 amino acids long. Germline V gives CDR1 SGHNT, CDR2 YENEEA. In DNA, the CDR3 is TGTGCCAGCGGACCGGGGGGAGGGCGGGAGCAGTTCTTC. Protein: CASGPGGGREQFF.

The chain recombines TRBV7-8 with TRBJ1-3; D remains unclear. The CDR3 sequence is 14 residues long. V lost 3 bases and J lost 0, with 6 bases in between. CDR1 is SGHVS and CDR2 is FQNEAQ in the germline V gene. Here the CDR3 DNA reads TGTGCCAGCAGCTTGAGAAGCTCTGGAAACACCATATATTTT. Its protein is CASSLRSSGNTIYF.

The gene calls are TRBV11-2 and TRBJ1-5; 8 positions agree with TRBD1. This CDR3 region has 13 residues. Per germline, CDR1 SGHAT and CDR2 FQNNGV. V was pared by 5 bases and J by 6 bases, with 3 bases of the junction left unmatched. Here the CDR3 DNA reads TGTGCCAGCAGCCAGGACAGGGTTCAGCCCCAGCATTTT. Amino acid sequence: CASSQDRVQPQHF.

This sequence joins TRBV28 and TRBJ2-4, with TRBD2 matching over 13 bases. CDR1 is MDHEN, CDR2 SYDVKM, per germline. This CDR3 contains 19 residues. J lost 2 bases, V lost 2 bases, and 9 bases had no gene match. For the CDR3, the DNA is TGTGCCAGCAGTTTAACTAGCGGGAGGGCCATCGGAACCAAAAACATTCAGTACTTC. Translated: CASSLTSGRAIGTKNIQYF.

The V gene is TRBV28, the J gene TRBJ1-2; 8 nucleotides agree with TRBD1. V was clipped by 5 bases and J by 7 bases; unmatched bases: 3. The CDR3 has 12 amino acids. Germline V gene lookup returns CDR1 MDHEN and CDR2 SYDVKM. DNA for the CDR3: TGTGCCAGCAGTCCGGACAGGGTTGGCTACACCTTC. It is translated as CASSPDRVGYTF.

The CDR3: CASSIRQGFNQPQHF. The CDR3 DNA is TGTGCCAGTAGTATCCGACAGGGTTTCAATCAGCCCCAGCATTTT. The chain combines TRBV19 with TRBJ1-5, with 7 bases aligning to TRBD1. The CDR3 is 15 residues long. Germline-derived CDR1 and CDR2 are LNHDA and SQIVND (reference sequence). The V segment lost 3 bases and the J segment 3 bases; nucleotides outside the gene matches: 5.

About this clone itself: Other DNA sequences in this specimen translate into the identical CDR3. The CDR3 protein is CASSLDSTNEKLFF. CDR3 DNA sequence: TGCGCCAGCAGCTTGGACTCAACTAATGAAAAACTGTTTTTT. The chain recombines TRBV5-1 with TRBJ1-4; the D is unclear. The length of the CDR3 is 14 residues. V shed 0 bases and J shed 0 bases, with 3 bases lying between them. Germline-derived CDR1 and CDR2 are SGHRS and YFSETQ. The variable domain in full, with the rest retrieved from reference TRBV5-1 and TRBJ1-4, is KAGVTQTPRYLIKTRGQQVTLSCSPISGHRSVSWYQQTPGQGLQFLFEYFSETQRNKGNFPGRFSGRQFSNSRSEMNVSTLELGDSALYLCASSLDSTNEKLFFGSGTQLSVL.

The J gene is TRBJ2-1, the V gene TRBV3-1 (or the pseudogene TRBV3-2), with D possibly being TRBD2 (6 bases). CDR1 is LGHDT and CDR2 is YNNKEL in the germline V gene (reference sequence). CDR3 length equals 17 residues. The V end lost 3 bases, the J end lost 2 bases, and 17 bases lay between the germline ends. This CDR3 reads CASSHLPSVSTYNEQFF. The DNA of the CDR3 is TGTGCCAGCAGCCATTTACCTAGCGTATCAACCTACAATGAGCAGTTCTTC.

This chain joins TRBV2 and TRBJ2-7; 11 nucleotides line up with TRBD1. In germline, CDR1 is SNHLY, CDR2 FYNNEI. The CDR3 contains 16 residues. V dropped 5 bases and J dropped 6; count of bases not matched to a gene: 12. The CDR3 DNA reads as TGTGCCAGCAGTCGATTCCCGGGACAGGGGGTATGCGAGCAGTACTTC. It yields the protein CASSRFPGQGVCEQYF.

The genes are TRBV5-1 and TRBJ2-3; D not resolved. The germline V and J ends were trimmed by 4 bases and 0 bases, with 18 bases remaining between them. The CDR3 length is 17 residues. Germline loops: CDR1 SGHRS, CDR2 YFSETQ. CDR3 sequence reads: CASSLGRGLSSTDTQYF. The CDR3 DNA is TGCGCCAGCAGCCTTGGTCGTGGCCTCTCTAGCACAGATACGCAGTATTTT.

The genes are TRBV30 and TRBJ2-1; TRBD2 matches 12 bases. This CDR3 is built from 15 residues. V shed 1 base and J 7 bases; nucleotides not matched to a gene: 5. CDR1 and CDR2 (germline): GTSNPN, SVGIG (reference sequence). The CDR3 protein is CAWSGLAGAVNEQFF. CDR3 DNA sequence: TGTGCCTGGAGTGGACTAGCGGGAGCGGTGAATGAGCAGTTCTTC.

The chain joins TRBV6-5 to TRBJ2-3; D perhaps matches TRBD1 (5 bases). The CDR3 totals 15 residues. With 2 bases removed from V and 2 bases from J, the gap between germline ends came to 11 bases. Looked up from germline, CDR1 is MNHEY and CDR2 is SVGAGI. This CDR3 reads CASSYGAQSTDTQYF. In nucleotides, the CDR3 is TGTGCCAGCAGTTACGGGGCCCAATCCACAGATACGCAGTATTTT.

In its sample, this clone was seen a few times. The chain has TRBV27 and TRBJ2-2; 11 bases align to TRBD2. This CDR3 has 14 residues. The ends lost 5 bases at V and 5 bases at J; junction bases unmatched: 1. Germline V lookup: CDR1 MNHEY, CDR2 SMNVEV (reference sequence). CDR3 coding DNA: TGTGCCAGCAGTAGGACTAGCGGGACCGGGGAGCTGTTTTTT. This sequence encodes CASSRTSGTGELFF.

The rearrangement links TRBV9 to TRBJ1-1, with TRBD1 matching over 9 bases. J gave up 5 bases and V 1 base, and 3 bases lay outside the gene matches. Germline-derived CDR1 and CDR2 are SGDLS and YYNGEE. CDR3 length: 14 residues. DNA for the CDR3: TGTGCCAGCAGCGTAACTGGGACAGGGACTGAAGCTTTCTTT. Its translation is CASSVTGTGTEAFF.

The chain employs TRBV15 and TRBJ2-3; 8 positions agree with TRBD1. Germline loops: CDR1 LNHNV, CDR2 YYDKDF (reference sequence). The ends lost 1 base at V and 6 bases at J; junction bases unmatched: 6. CDR3 length: 15 amino acids. The CDR3 bases are TGTGCCACCAGCAGAGGCAGGGGGCGTTCCGATACGCAGTATTTT. Amino acids: CATSRGRGRSDTQYF.